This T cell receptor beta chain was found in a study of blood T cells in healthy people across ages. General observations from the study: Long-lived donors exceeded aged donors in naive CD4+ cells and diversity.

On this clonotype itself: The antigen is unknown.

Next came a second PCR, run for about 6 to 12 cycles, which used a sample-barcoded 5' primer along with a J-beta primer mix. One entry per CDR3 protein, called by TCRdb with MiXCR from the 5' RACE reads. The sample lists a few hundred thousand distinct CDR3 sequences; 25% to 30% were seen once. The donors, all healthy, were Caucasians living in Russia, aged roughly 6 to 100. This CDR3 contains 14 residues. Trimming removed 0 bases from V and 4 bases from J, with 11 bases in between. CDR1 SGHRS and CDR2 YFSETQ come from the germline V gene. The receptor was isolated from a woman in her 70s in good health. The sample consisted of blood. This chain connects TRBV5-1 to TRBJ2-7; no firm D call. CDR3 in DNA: TGCGCCAGCAGCTTGGCGGCTCAAGGATACGAGCAGTACTTC. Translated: CASSLAAQGYEQYF.